The 15 T cell receptor beta chains below were found in one sample sequenced in a study of CD8 T cells in Susac syndrome. cDNA came from about 0.46 to 1 ug RNA primed by random hexamers. TCRdb reanalysed the immunoSEQ multiplex PCR reads using MiXCR and keeps one entry per CDR3 protein. The sample lists around 80,000 distinct CDR3 sequences; roughly 95% were seen once. Sequencing input: CD8+ T cells from PBMCs. These receptors were taken from a human donor with Susac syndrome.

The J gene is TRBJ1-4, the V gene TRBV7-6, with D maybe TRBD1 (6 bases). Trimming stripped 5 bases from V and 5 bases from J, with 21 bases between. Germline V gene data show CDR1 as SGHVS and CDR2 as FNYEAQ. The CDR3 is made up of 17 amino acids. CDR3 region: CASSRPGQDRSNEKLFF. The CDR3 nucleotides are TGTGCCAGCAGCCGTCCGGGCCAGGACAGAAGCAATGAAAAACTGTTTTTT.

The chain has TRBV5-1 and TRBJ2-7; the match to TRBD1 covers 7 bases. V was pared by 5 bases and J by 5 bases, with 10 bases of the junction left unmatched. CDR3 length equals 14 residues. Germline loops: CDR1 SGHRS, CDR2 YFSETQ. The CDR3 bases are TGCGCCAGCAGGCCCGACAGGGACCCTCACGAGCAGTACTTC. It encodes CASRPDRDPHEQYF.

The genes are TRBV7-9 and TRBJ1-2, with D unresolved. V lost 1 base and J lost 7, with 16 bases in between. The CDR3 is 15 amino acids. Looked up from germline, CDR1 is SEHNR and CDR2 is FQNEAQ (reference sequence). Here the CDR3 DNA reads TGTGCCAGCAGCTTAGTCGGCGGTGAGACGAGTGGCTACACCTTC. It specifies CASSLVGGETSGYTF. Looking up the rest from reference TRBV7-9 and TRBJ1-2 gives the full variable domain: DTGVSQNPRHKITKRGQNVTFRCDPISEHNRLYWYRQTLGQGPEFLTYFQNEAQLEKSRLLSDRFSAERPKGSFSTLEIQRTEQGDSAMYLCASSLVGGETSGYTFGSGTRLTVV.

The chain couples TRBV29-1 to TRBJ2-6; 9 bases match TRBD1. Trimming removed 5 bases from V and 0 bases from J; junction bases left unmatched: 8. The CDR3 loop spans 17 amino acids. Germline V gene lookup returns CDR1 SQVTM and CDR2 ANQGSEA. This CDR3 reads CSVRNRDRASGANVLTF. The CDR3 region has the DNA TGCAGCGTTAGGAATCGGGACAGGGCCTCTGGGGCCAACGTCCTGACTTTC.

The V call is TRBV9, the J call TRBJ2-3, with 10 bases identical to TRBD2. Germline lookup yields CDR1 SGDLS and CDR2 YYNGEE. The V segment lost 4 bases and the J segment 0 bases; nucleotides outside the gene matches: 5. CDR3 size: 16 residues. Here the CDR3 reads CASSFRLAGSTDTQYF. The CDR3 DNA reads TGTGCCAGCAGCTTCCGACTAGCGGGTAGCACAGATACGCAGTATTTT.

This rearrangement joins TRBV19 to TRBJ2-7; maybe TRBD1 (6 bases). V lost 3 bases to trimming and J lost 5 bases, with 14 bases between them. Germline values: CDR1 LNHDA, CDR2 SQIVND (reference sequence). The CDR3 has 14 amino acids. The CDR3 DNA reads as TGTGCCAGTAGTATTGTGGGGGCCGGGAACGAGCAGTACTTC. This codes for CASSIVGAGNEQYF.

This chain uses TRBV9 with TRBJ2-1, with 10 positions matching TRBD2. The CDR3 contains 14 residues. From germline, CDR1 is SGDLS and CDR2 YYNGEE. V lost 3 bases and J lost 8; bases outside the gene matches: 5. The chain's CDR3 is CASSESGTSDEQFF. The CDR3 DNA reads TGTGCCAGCAGCGAAAGCGGGACTAGCGATGAGCAGTTCTTC.

The genes are TRBV12-3 or TRBV12-4 and TRBJ2-1; maybe TRBD1 (6 bases). This CDR3 has 15 amino acids. Between the trimmed V and J ends, which lost 6 bases and 2 bases, there was a span of 14 bases. The CDR3 DNA follows: TGTGCCAGCAGCCTCGGACAGTTGACCTACAATGAGCAGTTCTTC. Its translation: CASSLGQLTYNEQFF.

This clonotype has only one observation. The V gene is TRBV7-3, the J gene TRBJ2-5; 8 nucleotides match TRBD2. The V segment lost 4 bases and the J segment 6 bases; nucleotides outside the gene matches: 13. The CDR3 contains 16 residues. Germline-derived CDR1 and CDR2 are SGHTA and FQGTGA. The CDR3 coding sequence is TGTGCCAGCAGCTGGGGATTGGGACGGGGGGGAAAGACCCAGTACTTC. It yields the protein CASSWGLGRGGKTQYF.

The J gene is TRBJ1-2, the V gene TRBV5-1, with TRBD1 matching over 8 bases. V lost 3 bases and J lost 4; bases outside the gene matches: 2. The CDR3 runs to 13 residues. CDR1 and CDR2 from the germline V gene are SGHRS and YFSETQ. The CDR3 region has the DNA TGCGCCAGCAGCTACACAGGGGGCTATGGCTACACCTTC. The encoded protein is CASSYTGGYGYTF.

The chain is built from TRBV5-1 and TRBJ2-7, with 7 bases fitting TRBD1. Trimming at V came to 4 bases and at J to 2 bases, leaving 6 bases not matched to a gene. Germline loops: CDR1 SGHRS, CDR2 YFSETQ. This CDR3 is built from 14 residues. The CDR3 protein is CASSPETGPYEQYF. CDR3 nucleotides: TGCGCCAGCAGCCCAGAGACAGGGCCCTACGAGCAGTACTTC.

This chain joins TRBV15 and TRBJ2-1; 9 positions match TRBD1. V lost 4 bases to trimming and J lost 6 bases; unmatched junction nucleotides: 16. Per germline, CDR1 LNHNV and CDR2 YYDKDF (reference sequence). This CDR3 contains 18 residues. The CDR3 DNA is TGTGCCACCAGCACTCACATCTCCGGGACAGGGATAGTCAATGAGCAGTTCTTC. It specifies CATSTHISGTGIVNEQFF.

The J gene is TRBJ1-1, the V gene TRBV19; D gene ambiguous. V was cut by 4 bases and J by 4 bases, with 7 bases left in between. Germline V gives CDR1 LNHDA, CDR2 SQIVND (reference sequence). CDR3 length: 12 residues. As DNA, the CDR3 is TGTGCCAGTAGTAAGCTAGGCACTGAAGCTTTCTTT. It encodes CASSKLGTEAFF.

The V gene is TRBV29-1, the J gene TRBJ1-2; D is uncertain. Germline loops: CDR1 SQVTM, CDR2 ANQGSEA. This CDR3 is built from 14 residues. V lost 4 bases, J lost 0 bases, and 12 bases lay in between. The CDR3 DNA is TGCAGCGTTGTAGGGCAGGCTTCTAACTATGGCTACACCTTC. It codes for CSVVGQASNYGYTF.

The V call is TRBV12-3 or TRBV12-4, the J call TRBJ2-7; D possibly uses TRBD1 or TRBD2 (5 bases each). CDR3 size: 14 residues. Trimming took off 7 bases at V and 3 bases at J, with 16 bases between the two ends. CDR3 sequence (DNA): TGTGCCAGCACCTCGGACTCAAGGGGCTACGAGCAGTACTTC. It yields the protein CASTSDSRGYEQYF.